Shown below are 21 T cell receptor beta chains from a single sample sequenced in a study of shared clonotypes between healthy human individuals. The data were produced by immunoSEQ multiplex PCR, yet TCRdb's version contains in-frame clones alone and is incomplete. The sample contains about 460,000 clones, roughly three quarters of which appear only once. The sample was PBMCs. These receptors were collected from a woman aged 40-49 years in good health. Some clones in this sample may be carry-over from other donors' samples.

This clone was seen a few times. CDR3 nucleotide sequence: TGTGCCAGCAAGCCGACTAGCGGAGCCCAAACGCAGTATTTT. Amino acids: CASKPTSGAQTQYF. V usage is TRBV2 and J usage is TRBJ2-3; 9 bases map to TRBD2. Germline values: CDR1 SNHLY, CDR2 FYNNEI. The CDR3 has 14 amino acids. After removal of 7 bases from V and 9 bases from J, the junction contained 11 bases not matched to a gene.

This clone showed up many times. This chain joins TRBV6-1 and TRBJ1-5; D possibly corresponds to TRBD1 (5 bases). CDR3 length: 15 amino acids. The germline V gene has CDR1 MNHNS and CDR2 SASEGT. Trimming left V 1 base short and J 6 bases short, with 13 bases between. The CDR3 loop reads CASSEESRGFQPQHF. The CDR3 DNA follows: TGTGCCAGCAGTGAAGAAAGTAGGGGTTTTCAGCCCCAGCATTTT.

The V gene is TRBV20-1, the J gene TRBJ1-1; D is unresolved. The CDR3 extends over 10 amino acids. Deletions cut 2 bases from V and 2 bases from J, with 0 bases between. Germline-derived CDR1 and CDR2 are DFQATT and SNEGSKA (reference sequence). CDR3 protein: CSARNTEAFF. In DNA, the CDR3 is TGCAGTGCTAGAAACACTGAAGCTTTCTTT.

This clone was seen just once. The chain links TRBV27 to TRBJ2-7; D possibly matches TRBD1 or TRBD2 (6 bases each). The ends were cut back, 8 bases at V and 0 bases at J, with 17 bases in the middle. CDR1 is MNHEY and CDR2 is SMNVEV in the germline V gene (reference sequence). The CDR3 loop spans 15 amino acids. The CDR3 sequence is CASGRGPASSYEQYF. CDR3 nucleotides: TGTGCCAGCGGCCGGGGGCCGGCTAGCTCCTACGAGCAGTACTTC.

CDR3 sequence: CASSLETRYEQYF. The CDR3 bases are TGTGCCAGCAGCTTAGAAACCCGGTACGAGCAGTACTTC. V gene TRBV11-2 combines with J gene TRBJ2-7; no reliable D call. Germline CDR1 reads SGHAT; CDR2 reads FQNNGV. Trimming cost V 0 bases and J 4 bases, with 7 bases left between them. CDR3 length: 13 residues. The whole variable domain, remainder taken from reference TRBV11-2 and TRBJ2-7, is EAGVAQSPRYKIIEKRQSVAFWCNPISGHATLYWYQQILGQGPKLLIQFQNNGVVDDSQLPKDRFSAERLKGVDSTLKIQPAKLEDSAVYLCASSLETRYEQYFGPGTRLTVT.

This clone appeared a few times. The chain couples TRBV7-2 to TRBJ2-7, with 7 positions matching TRBD1. This CDR3 has 16 residues. V lost 1 base, J lost 4 bases, and 10 bases stayed unmatched. CDR1 and CDR2 (germline): SGHTA, FQGNSA. The CDR3 is CASSLEYSRGRYEQYF. CDR3 nucleotide sequence: TGTGCCAGCAGCTTAGAGTATTCGAGGGGGCGGTACGAGCAGTACTTC.

The chain combines TRBV6-5 with TRBJ2-1; 16 bases are a match to TRBD2. In germline, CDR1 is MNHEY, CDR2 SVGAGI. CDR3 length equals 15 residues. V was clipped by 6 bases and J by 10 bases; unmatched bases: 6. CDR3 amino acids: CASSLGLAGGAEQFF. In nucleotides, the CDR3 is TGTGCCAGCAGCCTGGGACTAGCGGGAGGGGCGGAGCAGTTCTTC.

This chain joins TRBV4-1 and TRBJ2-2, with 8 bases aligning to TRBD1. From germline, CDR1 is MGHRA and CDR2 YSYEKL. V trimming: 0 bases; J trimming: 2 bases; junction bases outside the gene matches: 5. The CDR3 sequence is 17 residues long. DNA for the CDR3: TGCGCCAGCAGCCAAGAGTTGCAGGGGGCTAACACCGGGGAGCTGTTTTTT. The encoded protein is CASSQELQGANTGELFF.

V gene TRBV10-3 combines with J gene TRBJ2-7; weak D call: TRBD2 (6 bases). The CDR3 extends over 11 amino acids. Deletions cut 4 bases from V and 5 bases from J, with 6 bases between. Germline CDR1 and CDR2: ENHRY and SYGVKD. The CDR3 DNA follows: TGTGCCATCAGTGGCGGGGACGAGCAGTACTTC. As protein: CAISGGDEQYF.

The rearrangement joins TRBV28 to TRBJ2-7; TRBD1 is a possible D gene (6 bases). The germline V gene encodes CDR1 MDHEN and CDR2 SYDVKM. V lost 6 bases and J lost 3, with 15 bases in between. CDR3 length: 14 residues. The CDR3 is CASSETGGNYEQYF. CDR3 in DNA: TGTGCCAGCAGCGAGACAGGCGGAAACTACGAGCAGTACTTC. Full variable domain (remainder filled in from reference TRBV28 and TRBJ2-7): DVKVTQSSRYLVKRTGEKVFLECVQDMDHENMFWYRQDPGLGLRLIYFSYDVKMKEKGDIPEGYSVSREKKERFSLILESASTNQTSMYLCASSETGGNYEQYFGPGTRLTVT.

This chain connects TRBV15 to TRBJ1-5; D is possibly TRBD1 (6 bases). Trimming shortened V by 0 bases and J by 7 bases, and 13 bases separated the two germline ends. Germline-derived CDR1 and CDR2 are LNHNV and YYDKDF (reference sequence). The CDR3 has 15 residues. CDR3 DNA: TGTGCCACCAGCAGAGATTTGGGGGCAGGGCAGCCCCAGCATTTT. Amino acid sequence: CATSRDLGAGQPQHF. The full variable domain, its missing parts supplied by reference TRBV15 and TRBJ1-5, is DAMVIQNPRYQVTQFGKPVTLSCSQTLNHNVMYWYQQKSSQAPKLLFHYYDKDFNNEADTPDNFQSRRPNTSFCFLDIRSPGLGDTAMYLCATSRDLGAGQPQHFGDGTRLSIL.

The J gene is TRBJ1-1, the V gene TRBV5-4, with D perhaps matching TRBD1 (5 bases). This CDR3 spans 15 amino acids. The V end was cut by 0 bases, the J end by 4 bases, with 13 bases between. Germline V gene lookup returns CDR1 SGHNT and CDR2 YYREEE (reference sequence). The CDR3 sequence: CASSLAPGGTTEAFF. CDR3 sequence (DNA): TGTGCCAGCAGCTTGGCCCCCGGGGGAACCACTGAAGCTTTCTTT.

Only one count was recorded for this clone. The chain joins TRBV18 to TRBJ2-1, with no clear D. Trimming stripped 0 bases from V and 9 bases from J, with 9 bases between. Per the germline V gene, CDR1 is KGHSH and CDR2 is LQKENI. CDR3 length: 13 amino acids. The CDR3 is CASSPPSFTEQFF. The CDR3 DNA is TGTGCCAGCTCACCACCTAGCTTCACTGAGCAGTTCTTC. The whole variable domain, filled in from reference TRBV18 and TRBJ2-1, reads NAGVMQNPRHLVRRRGQEARLRCSPMKGHSHVYWYRQLPEEGLKFMVYLQKENIIDESGMPKERFSAEFPKEGPSILRIQQVVRGDSAAYFCASSPPSFTEQFFGPGTRLTVL.

The chain carries TRBV29-1 and TRBJ1-5; TRBD1 aligns across 9 bases. CDR3 size: 13 residues. Trimming at V came to 4 bases and at J to 6 bases, leaving 4 bases not matched to a gene. Germline V gene data show CDR1 as SQVTM and CDR2 as ANQGSEA. CDR3 protein: CSVGQGDLQPQHF. The CDR3, as DNA: TGCAGCGTTGGACAGGGGGACCTTCAGCCCCAGCATTTT.

This chain connects TRBV6-5 to TRBJ1-2; 7 bases agree with TRBD1. This CDR3 contains 16 residues. V shed 0 bases and J 7 bases; nucleotides not matched to a gene: 11. Germline CDR1 MNHEY, CDR2 SVGAGI. CDR3 sequence (DNA): TGTGCCAGCAGTTACTCGGCGGGACAGCCATGGGGTGGCTACACCTTC. Its protein product is CASSYSAGQPWGGYTF.

This clone appeared a single time. A far more abundant clone sits one base away, making this likely a read error. The chain combines TRBV30 with TRBJ1-5; D is uncertain. The CDR3 runs 15 residues. CDR1 and CDR2 from the germline V gene are GTSNPN and SVGIG (reference sequence). The CDR3 loop reads CVWSVPISGNQPQHF. Written as DNA, the CDR3 is TGTGTCTGGAGTGTACCCATATCAGGCAATCAGCCCCAGCATTTT. The full variable domain, completed using reference TRBV30 and TRBJ1-5, is SQTIHQWPATLVQPVGSPLSLECTVEGTSNPNLYWYRQAAGRGLQLLFYSVGIGQISSEVPQNLSASRPQDRQFILSSKKLLLSDSGFYLCVWSVPISGNQPQHFGDGTRLSIL.

This clone turned up a few times. The chain couples TRBV6-4 to TRBJ2-1, with D possibly TRBD2 on 5 matching bases. The CDR3 is 13 residues long. From germline, CDR1 is MRHNA and CDR2 SNTAGT. V dropped 4 bases and J dropped 5 bases, with 9 bases sitting between them. CDR3 region: CASSVETNNEQFF. For the CDR3, the DNA is TGTGCCAGCAGTGTGGAGACTAACAATGAGCAGTTCTTC.

The rearrangement joins TRBV11-2 to TRBJ2-7; 7 bases agree with TRBD2. The junction had 6 bases not matched to a gene; V was cut back by 1 base and J by 3 bases. Germline assignment: CDR1 SGHAT and CDR2 FQNNGV. This CDR3 has 15 residues. The CDR3 bases are TGTGCCAGCAGCTTAGCCCGGACTAGTTTCTACGAGCAGTACTTC. It is translated as CASSLARTSFYEQYF.

The V call is TRBV18, the J call TRBJ1-4; D is possibly TRBD1 (5 bases). The V gene lost 5 bases and the J gene lost 7 bases, with 14 bases spanning the gap. Per germline, CDR1 KGHSH and CDR2 LQKENI. This CDR3 is built from 14 residues. CDR3 bases: TGTGCCAGCTCAGAGGGACGGCGAGCTGAAAAACTGTTTTTT. This encodes CASSEGRRAEKLFF. Complete variable domain (other parts from reference TRBV18 and TRBJ1-4): NAGVMQNPRHLVRRRGQEARLRCSPMKGHSHVYWYRQLPEEGLKFMVYLQKENIIDESGMPKERFSAEFPKEGPSILRIQQVVRGDSAAYFCASSEGRRAEKLFFGSGTQLSVL.

The rearrangement uses TRBV29-1 and TRBJ1-5, with TRBD1 as a possible D gene (5 bases). Trimming cost V 4 bases and J 5 bases, with 18 bases left between them. The germline V gene has CDR1 SQVTM and CDR2 ANQGSEA. The CDR3 runs 15 residues. The CDR3 nucleotides read TGCAGCGTTGTGGATTCTGTGGGGGGAGATCAGCCCCAGCATTTT. Translation gives CSVVDSVGGDQPQHF. Based on the CDR3 plus reference TRBV29-1 and TRBJ1-5, the full variable domain is SAVISQKPSRDICQRGTSLTIQCQVDSQVTMMFWYRQQPGQSLTLIATANQGSEATYESGFVIDKFPISRPNLTFSTLTVSNMSPEDSSIYLCSVVDSVGGDQPQHFGDGTRLSIL.

The V call is TRBV5-1, the J call TRBJ2-2, with 9 bases matching TRBD2. Germline-derived CDR1 and CDR2 are SGHRS and YFSETQ. The CDR3 runs to 17 residues. V gave up 4 bases and J gave up 4 bases; unmatched junction bases: 11. CDR3 DNA sequence: TGCGCCAGCAGCCTAAATAGCGGGAGCGGAGGCACCGGGGAGCTGTTTTTT. This gives the protein CASSLNSGSGGTGELFF.